Sequencing of this T cell receptor (beta chain) was carried out in a study of shared clonotypes between healthy human individuals. Concerning this clone: The antigen remains unidentified.

Naive CD8 cells, CD45RO-negative and positively selected for CCR7, excluded terminally differentiated effector memory CD45RA+ cells. Several immunoSEQ plates held equal portions of the genomic DNA taken from each subset. The authors' processing: Junction-only immunoSEQ data arrived without quality scores, meaning filtering differed. This table comes from immunoSEQ multiplex PCR, and its TCRdb copy is limited to in-frame clones, with some not included. The D gene and trimming were derived from the DNA, and the V and J assignments and clone size from that table. The sample has about 2 million clones, over 85% seen once. Germline CDR1 is SGHTS and CDR2 is YDEGEE. This CDR3 has 15 amino acids. V was clipped by 2 bases and J by 4 bases; unmatched bases: 7. Study-level findings and limits: Sequencing of the sorted subsets was shown by rarefaction to be incomplete despite large depth.

The sequence was collected from a young man in good health. The specimen was naive CD8+ T cells sorted from blood. The V and J genes are TRBV5-8 and TRBJ1-1, with 8 bases aligning to TRBD1. CDR3 residues: CASSFFGTGGTEAFF. The CDR3 bases are TGTGCCAGCAGCTTTTTCGGTACAGGGGGCACTGAAGCTTTCTTT. The full variable domain, with the rest looked up from reference TRBV5-8 and TRBJ1-1, is EAGVTQSPTHLIKTRGQQATLRCSPISGHTSVYWYQQALGLGLQFLLWYDEGEERNRGNFPPRFSGRQFPNYSSELNVNALELEDSALYLCASSFFGTGGTEAFFGQGTRLTVV.